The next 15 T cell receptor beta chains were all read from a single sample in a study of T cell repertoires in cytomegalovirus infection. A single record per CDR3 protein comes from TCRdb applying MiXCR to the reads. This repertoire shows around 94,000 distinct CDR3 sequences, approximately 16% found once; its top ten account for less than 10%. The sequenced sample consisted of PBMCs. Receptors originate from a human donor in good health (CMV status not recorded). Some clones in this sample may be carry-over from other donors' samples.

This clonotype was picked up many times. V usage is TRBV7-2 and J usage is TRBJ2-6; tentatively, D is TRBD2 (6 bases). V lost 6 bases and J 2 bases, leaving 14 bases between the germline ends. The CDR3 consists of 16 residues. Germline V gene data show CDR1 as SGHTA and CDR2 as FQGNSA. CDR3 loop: CASSGTSGAGANVLTF. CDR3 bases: TGTGCCAGCAGTGGGACCTCGGGAGCTGGGGCCAACGTCCTGACTTTC.

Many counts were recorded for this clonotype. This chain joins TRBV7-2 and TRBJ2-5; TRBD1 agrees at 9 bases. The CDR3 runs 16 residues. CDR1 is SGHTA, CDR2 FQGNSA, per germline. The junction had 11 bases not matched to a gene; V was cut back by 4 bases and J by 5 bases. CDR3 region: CASSSGDRESSETQYF. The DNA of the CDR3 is TGTGCCAGCAGCTCCGGGGACAGGGAATCATCGGAGACCCAGTACTTC.

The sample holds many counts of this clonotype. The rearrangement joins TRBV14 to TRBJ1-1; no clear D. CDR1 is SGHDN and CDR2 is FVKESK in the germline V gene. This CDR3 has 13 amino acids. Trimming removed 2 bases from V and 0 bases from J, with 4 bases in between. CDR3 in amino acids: CASSQLMNTEAFF. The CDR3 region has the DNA TGTGCCAGCAGCCAATTGATGAACACTGAAGCTTTCTTT.

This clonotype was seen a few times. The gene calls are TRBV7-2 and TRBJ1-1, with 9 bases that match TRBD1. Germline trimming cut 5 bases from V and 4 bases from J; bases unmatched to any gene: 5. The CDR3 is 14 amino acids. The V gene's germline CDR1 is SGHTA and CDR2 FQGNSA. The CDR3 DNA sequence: TGTGCCAGCAGCGCCTTGACAGGGGGCACTGAAGCTTTCTTT. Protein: CASSALTGGTEAFF.

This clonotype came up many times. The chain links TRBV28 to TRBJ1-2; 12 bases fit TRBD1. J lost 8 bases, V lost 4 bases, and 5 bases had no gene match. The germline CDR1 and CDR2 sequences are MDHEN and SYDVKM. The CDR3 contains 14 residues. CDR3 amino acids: CASSSGQGAGGYTF. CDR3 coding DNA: TGTGCCAGCAGTTCGGGACAGGGGGCGGGAGGCTACACCTTC.

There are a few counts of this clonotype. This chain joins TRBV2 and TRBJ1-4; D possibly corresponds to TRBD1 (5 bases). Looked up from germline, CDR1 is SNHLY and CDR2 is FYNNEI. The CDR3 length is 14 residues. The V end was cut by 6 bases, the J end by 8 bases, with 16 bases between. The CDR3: CASRRGDAEEKLFF. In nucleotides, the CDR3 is TGTGCCAGCAGGAGGGGAGACGCTGAGGAAAAACTGTTTTTT.

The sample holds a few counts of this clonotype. CDR3 in amino acids: CASSLGSGVQPQHF. The CDR3 DNA is TGTGCCAGCAGCTTAGGCTCCGGGGTTCAGCCCCAGCATTTT. This sequence joins TRBV7-9 and TRBJ1-5; D is unresolved. CDR3 length: 14 residues. V lost 1 base and J 6 bases, leaving 10 bases between the germline ends. Germline CDR1 is SEHNR and CDR2 is FQNEAQ (reference sequence).

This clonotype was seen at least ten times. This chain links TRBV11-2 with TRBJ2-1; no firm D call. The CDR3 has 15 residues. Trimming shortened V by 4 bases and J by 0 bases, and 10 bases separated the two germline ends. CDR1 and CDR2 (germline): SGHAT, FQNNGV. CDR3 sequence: CASSSWLSSYNEQFF. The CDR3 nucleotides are TGTGCCAGCAGCTCCTGGTTAAGCTCCTACAATGAGCAGTTCTTC. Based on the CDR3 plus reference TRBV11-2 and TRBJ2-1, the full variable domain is EAGVAQSPRYKIIEKRQSVAFWCNPISGHATLYWYQQILGQGPKLLIQFQNNGVVDDSQLPKDRFSAERLKGVDSTLKIQPAKLEDSAVYLCASSSWLSSYNEQFFGPGTRLTVL.

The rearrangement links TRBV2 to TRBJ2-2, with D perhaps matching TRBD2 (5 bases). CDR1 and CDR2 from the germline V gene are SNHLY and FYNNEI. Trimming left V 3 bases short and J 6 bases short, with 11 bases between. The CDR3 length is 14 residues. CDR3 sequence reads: CASSELGGSGELFF. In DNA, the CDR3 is TGTGCCAGCAGTGAGCTTGGAGGATCCGGGGAGCTGTTTTTT.

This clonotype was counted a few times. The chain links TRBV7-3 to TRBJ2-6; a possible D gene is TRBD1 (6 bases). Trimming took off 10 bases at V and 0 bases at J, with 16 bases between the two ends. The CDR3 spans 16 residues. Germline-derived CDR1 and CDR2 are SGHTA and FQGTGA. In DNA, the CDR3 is TGTGCCATGCAGGGGTCCCAGAGCTCTGGGGCCAACGTCCTGACTTTC. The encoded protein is CAMQGSQSSGANVLTF.

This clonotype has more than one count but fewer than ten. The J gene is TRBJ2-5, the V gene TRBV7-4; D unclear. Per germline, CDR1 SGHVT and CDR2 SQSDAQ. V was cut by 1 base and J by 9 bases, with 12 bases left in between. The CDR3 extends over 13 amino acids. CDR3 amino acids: CASSLDTRLPQYF. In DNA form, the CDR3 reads TGTGCCAGCAGCTTAGATACACGGCTCCCCCAGTACTTC.

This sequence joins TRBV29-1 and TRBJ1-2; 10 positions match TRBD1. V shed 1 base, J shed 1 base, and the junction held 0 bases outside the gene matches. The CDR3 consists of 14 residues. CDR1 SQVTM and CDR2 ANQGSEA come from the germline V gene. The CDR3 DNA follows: TGCAGCGTTGAAGGGACAGGGGGTAACTATGGCTACACCTTC. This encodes CSVEGTGGNYGYTF.

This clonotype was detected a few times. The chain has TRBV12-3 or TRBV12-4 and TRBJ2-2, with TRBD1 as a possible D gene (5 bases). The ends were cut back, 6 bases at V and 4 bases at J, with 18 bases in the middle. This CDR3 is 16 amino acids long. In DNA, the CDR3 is TGTGCCAGCAGCCCTTGGGCAGGGATTGCCACCGGGGAGCTGTTTTTT. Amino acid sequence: CASSPWAGIATGELFF.

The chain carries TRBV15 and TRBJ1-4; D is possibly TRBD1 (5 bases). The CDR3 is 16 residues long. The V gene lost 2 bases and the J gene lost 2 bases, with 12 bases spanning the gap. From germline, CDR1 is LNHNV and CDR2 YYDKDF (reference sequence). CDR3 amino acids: CATSRNQGLTNEKLFF. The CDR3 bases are TGTGCCACCAGCAGAAATCAGGGTTTGACTAATGAAAAACTGTTTTTT. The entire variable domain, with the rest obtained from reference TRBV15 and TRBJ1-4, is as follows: DAMVIQNPRYQVTQFGKPVTLSCSQTLNHNVMYWYQQKSSQAPKLLFHYYDKDFNNEADTPDNFQSRRPNTSFCFLDIRSPGLGDTAMYLCATSRNQGLTNEKLFFGSGTQLSVL.

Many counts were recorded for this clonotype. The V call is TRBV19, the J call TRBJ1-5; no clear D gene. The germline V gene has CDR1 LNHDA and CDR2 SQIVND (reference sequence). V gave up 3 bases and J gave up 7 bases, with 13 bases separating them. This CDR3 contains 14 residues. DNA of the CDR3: TGTGCCAGTAGTATGTCGGGGTACGGGCAGCCCCAGCATTTT. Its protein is CASSMSGYGQPQHF.